A selection of T cell receptor beta chains follows, all from one sample in a study of early T cells in non-severe SARS-CoV-2 infection. TCRdb re-derived calls from the 5' RACE reads in MiXCR, one entry per CDR3 protein. The data show 70,000 to 85,000 distinct CDR3 sequences, 10% to 15% seen once. Sequenced sample: whole blood. The receptor source for this set is an adult who was a healthcare worker with PCR-confirmed SARS-CoV-2 infection or an uninfected control (not recorded which). The CDR3 runs from the conserved cysteine through the conserved F or W. The D gene is left open where the match is weak. The size field is filled for only some rows; it gives once, few, many or a size class.

d_gene	v_gene	j_gene	abundance	CDR3nt	CDR3aa
TRBD2	TRBV6-1	TRBJ2-6	many	TGTGCCAGCAGTCCCCGGGCGGGGGAGGCCGGGGCCAACGTCCTGACTTTC	CASSPRAGEAGANVLTF
.	TRBV10-3	TRBJ1-2	many	TGTGCCATCAGCCCCCCCCCTACAAGAACTAACTATGGCTACACCTTC	CAISPPPTRTNYGYTF
TRBD2	TRBV14	TRBJ2-7	many	TGTGCCAGCAGCCAAGATCACGGACTAGGATCCGAGCAGTACTTC	CASSQDHGLGSEQYF
.	TRBV20-1	TRBJ2-1	many	TGCAGTGCTAGATATGGGGGTAGCGTGAGCTCCTACAATGAGCAGTTCTTC	CSARYGGSVSSYNEQFF
.	TRBV28	TRBJ2-1	.	TGTGCCAGCAGTCGAGACATGGGCCTCCTCAATGAGCAGTTCTTC	CASSRDMGLLNEQFF
.	TRBV10-3	TRBJ2-1	few	TGTGCCATCATGGGGGGAGGTGGGGATGAGCAGTTCTTC	CAIMGGGGDEQFF
.	TRBV5-1	TRBJ2-3	.	TGCGCCAGCAGGCCCGTAGGGGTCACAGATACGCAGTATTTT	CASRPVGVTDTQYF
.	TRBV3-1	TRBJ2-4	many	TGTGCCAGCAGCGCCTACAGGGACGGTTCCAAAAACATTCAGTACTTC	CASSAYRDGSKNIQYF
.	TRBV11-2	TRBJ1-6	many	TGTGCCAGCAGCTCAGGGAGGAACGGTTCACCCCTCCACTTT	CASSSGRNGSPLHF
TRBD2	TRBV6-5	TRBJ2-7	few	TGTGCCAGCAGAATCTCCGGGACTAGCGGCTCCTACGAGCAGTACTTC	CASRISGTSGSYEQYF
.	TRBV6-1	TRBJ2-7	.	TGTGCCAGCAGTGTGATGAGGGAGCAGTACTTC	CASSVMREQYF
TRBD1	TRBV7-6	TRBJ2-2	many	TGTGCCAGCAGCTTGGGGACAGGGTCTGCCTTGAGGACCGGGGAGCTGTTTTTT	CASSLGTGSALRTGELFF
.	TRBV9	TRBJ2-1	few	TGTGCCAGCAGCGTTGGGGCAGGGGCCTACAATGAGCAGTTCTTC	CASSVGAGAYNEQFF
.	TRBV20-1	TRBJ2-2	.	TGCAGTGCTTTGCGCCTGGGGACCGGGGAGCTGTTTTTT	CSALRLGTGELFF
TRBD2	TRBV20-1	TRBJ2-1	many	TGCAGTGCTAGAGAGCCCCTAGCGGGGCGATACAATGAGCAGTTCTTC	CSAREPLAGRYNEQFF
TRBD1	TRBV29-1	TRBJ1-2	.	TGCAGCGTCGGGACAGGGAACTATGGCTACACCTTC	CSVGTGNYGYTF
.	TRBV20-1	TRBJ2-7	.	TGCAGTGCTAGAGTCCCGACACTTACCTACGAGCAGTACTTC	CSARVPTLTYEQYF
.	TRBV7-8	TRBJ2-7	many	TGTGCCAGCAGCTTAGGCCGGAACATCGAGACCTACGAGCAGTACTTC	CASSLGRNIETYEQYF
TRBD2	TRBV29-1	TRBJ2-1	few	TGCAGCGTTGAAGAGGGTAGAGCGGGACCCGGCCTTGATGAGCAGTTCTTC	CSVEEGRAGPGLDEQFF
TRBD2	TRBV11-3	TRBJ2-1	many	TGTGCCAGCAGCTTAGATTCCGGACTAGCGGGACCTGAGCAGTTCTTC	CASSLDSGLAGPEQFF
TRBD1	TRBV6-5	TRBJ1-6	many	TGTGCCAGCAGGGCGGGACAGAGTGGTTCACCCCTCCACTTT	CASRAGQSGSPLHF
.	TRBV15	TRBJ2-7	.	TGTGCCACCAGCAAGGCGCAGGGTCCCTACGAGCAGTACTTC	CATSKAQGPYEQYF
.	TRBV5-1	TRBJ2-7	.	TGCGCCAGCAGCTTGGAGGTAGCAAGCTCCTACGAGCAGTACTTC	CASSLEVASSYEQYF
.	TRBV3-1	TRBJ2-7	.	TGTGCCAGCAGCCAAGATCGAGGCTACGAGCAGTACTTC	CASSQDRGYEQYF
.	TRBV6-1	TRBJ1-1	many	TGTGCCAGCAGTGAAGGTTCAGCAGGGCGGACTGAAGCTTTCTTT	CASSEGSAGRTEAFF
TRBD2	TRBV20-1	TRBJ2-7	few	TGCAGTGCTAGACCCATTACAGCGGGAGACTACGAGCAGTACTTC	CSARPITAGDYEQYF
.	TRBV7-8	TRBJ1-1	few	TGTGCCAGCAGCGCCACAGAGAACACTGAAGCTTTCTTT	CASSATENTEAFF
.	TRBV5-1	TRBJ2-1	many	TGCGCCAGCAGCTTGGATGGGAGCTCCTACAATGAGCAGTTCTTC	CASSLDGSSYNEQFF
.	TRBV2	TRBJ2-3	many	TGTGCCAGCAGTCAGACCTACTTGGAGGGTACGCAGTATTTT	CASSQTYLEGTQYF
TRBD1	TRBV5-1	TRBJ2-2	many	TGCGCCAGCAGACCGACAGGGGGTGGAACCGGGGAGCTGTTTTTT	CASRPTGGGTGELFF
TRBD1	TRBV6-5	TRBJ1-1	.	TGTGCCAGCAGTCCACCGACAGGGTCGAACACTGAAGCTTTCTTT	CASSPPTGSNTEAFF
TRBD1	TRBV10-2	TRBJ2-5	.	TGCGCTAGCAGTGAGTCGACTGCAGGGGGCTTCGAGACCCAGTACTTC	CASSESTAGGFETQYF
TRBD1	TRBV28	TRBJ2-1	few	TGTGCCAGCAGCCCGGCCGGGACAGGGGGCGAGAATGAGCAGTTCTTC	CASSPAGTGGENEQFF
.	TRBV6-1	TRBJ2-7	many	TGTGCCAGCAGTGAACTAACCTACGAGCAGTACTTC	CASSELTYEQYF
TRBD2	TRBV20-1	TRBJ2-7	many	TGCAGTGCTAGAGGGAAGACTAGCGGGAACTACGAGCAGTACTTC	CSARGKTSGNYEQYF
.	TRBV12-3/TRBV12-4	TRBJ2-7	.	TGTGCCAGCATTCAGGACGGTGCCTTGGGGGAGCAGTACTTC	CASIQDGALGEQYF
.	TRBV18	TRBJ1-5	few	TGTGCCAGCTCGCTTACAGGGTCGAATCAGCCCCAGCATTTT	CASSLTGSNQPQHF
TRBD2	TRBV10-2	TRBJ2-1	few	TGCGCCAGCACCTCCTGGCGGGAGGCCTCCTACAATGAGCAGTTCTTC	CASTSWREASYNEQFF
.	TRBV3-1	TRBJ2-3	few	TGTGCCAGCAGCCGGAGACTAGTTAGCACAGATACGCAGTATTTT	CASSRRLVSTDTQYF
.	TRBV14	TRBJ2-1	.	TGTGCCAGCAGCCAAGGATGGGACATCGACCGGGAGCAGTTCTTC	CASSQGWDIDREQFF
TRBD2	TRBV2	TRBJ2-3	many	TGTGCCAGCAGTGAAGAGGGACTAGCGGGAGGGCCACATACGCAGTATTTT	CASSEEGLAGGPHTQYF
TRBD2	TRBV5-1	TRBJ2-2	few	TGCGCCAGCAGCCTAGCGGGAGAAGGGACCGGGGAGCTGTTTTTT	CASSLAGEGTGELFF
.	TRBV14	TRBJ2-5	few	TGTGCCAGCAGCCGGGAAAACCAAGAGACCCAGTACTTC	CASSRENQETQYF
.	TRBV28	TRBJ2-7	once	TGTGCCAGCAGTTTGGACGACTACGAGCAGTACTTC	CASSLDDYEQYF
.	TRBV4-1	TRBJ2-1	few	TGCGCCAGCAGCCAACTAGGTGAGCAGTTCTTC	CASSQLGEQFF
.	TRBV5-5	TRBJ2-1	many	TGTGCCAGCAGCTTTGCTAGCGCCTCCTACAATGAGCAGTTCTTC	CASSFASASYNEQFF
TRBD2	TRBV3-1	TRBJ2-7	many	TGTGCCAGCAGCCGGGGGACTAAATGGGGCGAGCAGTACTTC	CASSRGTKWGEQYF
.	TRBV20-1	TRBJ1-1	few	TGCAGTGCTAGAGAAGGGATCACTCCGGGGACTGAAGCTTTCTTT	CSAREGITPGTEAFF
TRBD1	TRBV5-1	TRBJ2-7	few	TGCGCCACTAGACAGGGGGCGGTCGTAGACGAGCAGTACTTC	CATRQGAVVDEQYF
.	TRBV28	TRBJ2-3	few	TGTGCCAGCAGGGGGGGTAGCGCCGGCACAGATACGCAGTATTTT	CASRGGSAGTDTQYF
.	TRBV2	TRBJ2-5	many	TGTGCCAGCAGTGAGTTTCAAGAGACCCAGTACTTC	CASSEFQETQYF
TRBD2	TRBV7-2	TRBJ2-7	many	TGTGCCAGCAGCTTAGGAAGACTAGCGACCTACGAGCAGTACTTC	CASSLGRLATYEQYF
.	TRBV7-2	TRBJ2-1	many	TGTGCCAGCAGCCCCTTTGGAGGGGTTGGGTTCCATGAGCAGTTCTTC	CASSPFGGVGFHEQFF
.	TRBV24-1	TRBJ2-6	.	TGTGCCACCAGTCTAACTGGCTCTGGGGCCAACGTCCTGACTTTC	CATSLTGSGANVLTF
TRBD2	TRBV3-1	TRBJ2-1	many	TGTGCCAGCAGCTACCCAGCGGGAGGTGGCTACAATGAGCAGTTCTTC	CASSYPAGGGYNEQFF
.	TRBV27	TRBJ2-1	few	TGTGCCAGCAGTTTCCTCCTAGCGAGTTACAATGAGCAGTTCTTC	CASSFLLASYNEQFF
.	TRBV7-9	TRBJ2-5	.	TGTGCCAGCAGAAAAGAAGATAGGGGAGAGACCCAGTACTTC	CASRKEDRGETQYF
TRBD1	TRBV20-1	TRBJ2-7	.	TGCAGTGCTCCCCCCAGGGGGCCGGGGGAGCAGTACTTC	CSAPPRGPGEQYF
TRBD1	TRBV7-2	TRBJ2-7	few	TGTGCCAGCAGCCCCAGGACAGGGGCCTACGAGCAGTACTTC	CASSPRTGAYEQYF